This TCR beta chain was sequenced for a study of radiotherapy plus CTLA-4 blockade in lung cancer. Overall study: Objective responses emerged in 15% to 20% of patients, and over 30% attained disease control.

Generated by immunoSEQ multiplex PCR, the TCRdb table keeps only in-frame clones and is missing some. The table records thousands of clones, roughly four fifths of them present only once. V was clipped by 0 bases and J by 1 base, with 4 bases between them. CDR1 is MNHNS and CDR2 is SASEGT in the germline V gene. This CDR3 is 14 amino acids long. This chain uses TRBV6-1 with TRBJ2-1; D is unresolved. The sequencing used tumor tissue, collected from a patient treated with radiotherapy plus ipilimumab. This TCR derives from a human donor with non-small cell lung cancer that progressed on radiotherapy plus ipilimumab. CDR3 sequence: CASSEASSYNEQFF. The CDR3 DNA reads TGTGCCAGCAGTGAAGCGAGTTCCTACAATGAGCAGTTCTTC.